This TCR beta chain emerged from a study of blood T cell repertoires in COVID-19 (dated by TCRdb to between 2020 and 2021). About the study as a whole: Samples from collaborators originated in the United States, Italy and Spain and spanned both the acute and convalescent phases of COVID-19. The prospective study material was composed of cDNA or gDNA derived from T cells, B-cell-depleted T cells, or PBMCs. The dataset comprised deeply sampled blood TCRbeta repertoires from subjects exposed to, actively infected with, or recovered from COVID-19. The repertoires were released in a freely available public database intended as a resource for research on the immune response to SARS-CoV-2. The samples were drawn from two sources: the first 160 participants of the ongoing ImmuneRACE study, and 1,254 subjects contributed by 6 global collaborators. Nearly every sample came with metadata listing a de-identified subject ID, COVID-19 status, age in years and sex. Where available, HLA class I and class II types were taken from metadata supplied by the sample provider and were not determined by assay-based typing. The research as a whole found: The amount of clinical and demographic metadata varied by source and participant and was provided uncurated.

Each collaborating institution followed its own protocols to collect whole blood in K2EDTA tubes. For TCRbeta analysis, collaborators shipped samples in one of three forms: frozen whole blood, isolated PBMCs, or DNA extracted from either of those sample types. V loses 5 bases of germline sequence and J loses 0 bases, and the interval between the two ends is 11 bases. The CDR3 goes from the cysteine to the phenylalanine over 14 residues. The only DNA kept is the CDR3, 42 bases in frame from the first base. CDR1 and CDR2 (MNHEY, SMNVEV) derive from the germline V gene (reference sequence). Concerning this clone itself: Its specific antigen is unknown. No base quality values were provided; no much bigger clone lies one nucleotide off.

TCRbeta CDR3 regions were amplified from genomic DNA using the immunoSEQ Assay, a bias-controlled multiplex PCR. The paper's processing steps were these. The number of nucleated cells in each sample was estimated from the amplification of reference gene primers within the assay. Sequence reads were collapsed and filtered to measure the absolute abundance of every unique TCRbeta CDR3 rearrangement. For each sample, productive Simpson clonality was calculated as the square root of Simpson's diversity index over productive rearrangements. Sourced from immuneACCESS, this table was stored by TCRdb with only in-frame sequences that have V and J called. A share of the clones is absent; for the studies checked, an unresolved V gene accounts for under half, and the remainder has no known explanation. The V and J calls and clone size are taken from that table; D and trimming were inferred from the DNA. The sample table contains about 90,000 clones; only one count was recorded for roughly nine tenths of them. The top ten clonotypes cover around 5.1% of the sample.

The chain is encoded by TRBV27 joined to TRBJ2-7; a weak D assignment points to TRBD2 (5 bases agree). The source material was peripheral blood. The TCR was taken from a man aged 50-59 years with acute or convalescent COVID-19. The CDR3 sequence is CASSPWTASYEQYF. Read as DNA, the sequence is TGTGCCAGCAGTCCTTGGACTGCCTCCTACGAGCAGTACTTC.